This TCR beta chain originates from a study of T-cell reconstitution after alpha-beta-depleted transplantation in children. Using unique molecular identifiers, the investigators prepared the TCRbeta library. TCRdb analysed the PCR reads with MiXCR anew, one entry per CDR3 protein. The data contain approximately 400,000 distinct CDR3 sequences, approximately 11% of them seen just once; the ten biggest clones take up roughly 6%. The germline gives CDR1 SGHRS, CDR2 YFSETQ. Trimming stripped 0 bases from V and 10 bases from J, with 8 bases between. The CDR3 contains 12 residues. This receptor was identified in a human donor who donated a stem cell graft to a child with acute myeloid leukemia. The chain couples TRBV5-1 to TRBJ2-1; no definite D call. The specimen comprised PBMCs from the stem cell graft donor, sampled from the stem cell graft. The CDR3 nucleotides read TGCGCCAGCAGCTTGGTAATGGGAGAGCAGTTCTTC. It yields the protein CASSLVMGEQFF.